A single T cell receptor beta chain is shown here with its context. Antigen specificity is unknown. At one boundary the junction diverges from the germline segment, which might be a read error. TCRdb re-derived calls from the 5' RACE reads in MiXCR, one entry per CDR3 protein. Of around 490,000 distinct CDR3 sequences in the sample, over 4% were seen once. In germline, CDR1 is SNHLY, CDR2 FYNNEI. The CDR3 contains 14 residues. This sample was included in a study of CD8 T cells in ankylosing spondylitis. The study's findings and limits: Matched ankylosing spondylitis synovial fluid reportedly contained a significantly enriched population of disease-linked clones. A TCR beta motif of about eight highly homologous variants appeared characteristic of ankylosing spondylitis blood.

The V gene is TRBV2, the J gene TRBJ1-1, with D uncertain. Sequencing was performed on blood, either unsorted or a sorted T cell fraction (not recorded which). This clonotype originated in a male donor with ankylosing spondylitis. The CDR3 DNA sequence: TGTGCCAGCGGTGACATGCCCAGCCTCGCTGAAGCTTTCTTT. Its translation is CASGDMPSLAEAFF.